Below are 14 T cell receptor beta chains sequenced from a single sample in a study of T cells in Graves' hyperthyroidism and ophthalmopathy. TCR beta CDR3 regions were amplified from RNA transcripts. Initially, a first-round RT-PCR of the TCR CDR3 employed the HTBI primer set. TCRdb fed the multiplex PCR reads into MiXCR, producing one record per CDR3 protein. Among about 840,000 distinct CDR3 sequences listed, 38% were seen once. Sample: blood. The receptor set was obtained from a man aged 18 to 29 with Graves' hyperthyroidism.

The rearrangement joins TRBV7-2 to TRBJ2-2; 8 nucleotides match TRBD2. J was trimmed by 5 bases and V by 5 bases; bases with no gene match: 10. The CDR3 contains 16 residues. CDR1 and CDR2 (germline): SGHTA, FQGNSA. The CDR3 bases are TGTGCCAGCAGCCCCCCCGGAGCGGGAGATACCGGGGAGCTGTTTTTT. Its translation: CASSPPGAGDTGELFF.

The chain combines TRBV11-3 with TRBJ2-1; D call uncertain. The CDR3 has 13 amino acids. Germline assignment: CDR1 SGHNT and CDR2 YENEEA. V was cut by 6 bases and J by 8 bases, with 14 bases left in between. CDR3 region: CASRLRAGHEQFF. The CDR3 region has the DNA TGTGCCAGCAGACTTAGGGCTGGTCATGAGCAGTTCTTC.

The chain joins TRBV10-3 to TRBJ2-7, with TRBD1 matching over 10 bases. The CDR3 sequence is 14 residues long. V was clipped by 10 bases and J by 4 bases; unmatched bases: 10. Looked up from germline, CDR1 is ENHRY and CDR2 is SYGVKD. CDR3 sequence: CASRSGTGVYEQYF. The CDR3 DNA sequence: TGTGCCAGCAGGTCCGGGACAGGGGTGTACGAGCAGTACTTC.

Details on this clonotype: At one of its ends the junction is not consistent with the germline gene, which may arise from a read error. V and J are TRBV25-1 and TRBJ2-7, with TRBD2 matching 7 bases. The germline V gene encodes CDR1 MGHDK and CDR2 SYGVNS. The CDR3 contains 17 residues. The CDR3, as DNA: TGCGCCAGCAGCTTGGACGGGTTGGGGGGGAGCTCCTACGAGCAGTACTTC. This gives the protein CASSLDGLGGSSYEQYF.

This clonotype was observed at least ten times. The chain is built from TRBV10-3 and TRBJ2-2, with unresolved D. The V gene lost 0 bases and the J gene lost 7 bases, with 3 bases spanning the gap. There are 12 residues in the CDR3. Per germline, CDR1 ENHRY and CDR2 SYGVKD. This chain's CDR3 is CAISESSGELFF. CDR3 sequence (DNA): TGTGCCATCAGTGAGTCCAGCGGGGAGCTGTTTTTT.

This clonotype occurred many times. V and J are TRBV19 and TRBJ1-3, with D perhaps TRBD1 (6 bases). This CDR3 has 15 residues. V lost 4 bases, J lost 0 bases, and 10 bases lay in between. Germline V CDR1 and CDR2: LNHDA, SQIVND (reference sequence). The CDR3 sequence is CASSTQGPSGNTIYF. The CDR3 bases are TGTGCCAGTAGTACACAGGGTCCCTCTGGAAACACCATATATTTT.

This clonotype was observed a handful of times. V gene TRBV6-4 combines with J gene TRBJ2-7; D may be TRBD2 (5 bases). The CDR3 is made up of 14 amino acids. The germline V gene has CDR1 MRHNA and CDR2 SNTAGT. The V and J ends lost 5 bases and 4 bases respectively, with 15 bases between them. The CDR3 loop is CASSPELGPYEQYF. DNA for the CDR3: TGTGCCAGCAGTCCTGAACTAGGGCCTTACGAGCAGTACTTC.

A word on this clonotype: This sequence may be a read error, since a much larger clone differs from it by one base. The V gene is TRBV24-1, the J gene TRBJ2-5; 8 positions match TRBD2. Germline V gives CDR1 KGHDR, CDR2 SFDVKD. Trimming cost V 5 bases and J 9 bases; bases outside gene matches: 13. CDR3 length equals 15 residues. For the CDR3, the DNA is TGTGCCACCAGTGCCCCAACTAGCGGCTATGAGGCCCAGTACTTC. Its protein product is CATSAPTSGYEAQYF.

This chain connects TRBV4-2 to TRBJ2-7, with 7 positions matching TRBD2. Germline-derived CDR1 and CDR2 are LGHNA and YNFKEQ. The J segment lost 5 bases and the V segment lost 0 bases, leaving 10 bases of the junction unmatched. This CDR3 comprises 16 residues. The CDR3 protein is CASSQEGGGSVDEQYF. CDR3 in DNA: TGTGCCAGCAGCCAAGAGGGAGGCGGGAGTGTCGACGAGCAGTACTTC.

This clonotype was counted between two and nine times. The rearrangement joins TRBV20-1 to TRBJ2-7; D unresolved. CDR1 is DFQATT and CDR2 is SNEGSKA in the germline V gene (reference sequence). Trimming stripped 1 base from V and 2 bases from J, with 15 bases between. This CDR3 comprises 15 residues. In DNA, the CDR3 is TGCAGTGCTAGAGGGGGAAACGAGCCCACCTACGAGCAGTACTTC. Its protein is CSARGGNEPTYEQYF.

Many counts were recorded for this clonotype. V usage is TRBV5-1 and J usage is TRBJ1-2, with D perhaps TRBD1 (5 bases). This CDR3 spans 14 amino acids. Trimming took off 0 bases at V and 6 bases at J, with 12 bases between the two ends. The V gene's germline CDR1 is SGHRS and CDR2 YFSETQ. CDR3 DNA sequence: TGCGCCAGCAGCTTGGTACAGGCTTCCGATGGCTACACCTTC. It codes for CASSLVQASDGYTF.

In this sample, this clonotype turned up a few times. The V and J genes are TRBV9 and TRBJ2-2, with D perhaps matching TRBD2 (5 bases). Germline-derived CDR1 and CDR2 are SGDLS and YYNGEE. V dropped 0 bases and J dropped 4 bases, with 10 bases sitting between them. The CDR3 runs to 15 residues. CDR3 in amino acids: CASSVEPGLTGELFF. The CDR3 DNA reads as TGTGCCAGCAGCGTAGAACCAGGACTCACCGGGGAGCTGTTTTTT.

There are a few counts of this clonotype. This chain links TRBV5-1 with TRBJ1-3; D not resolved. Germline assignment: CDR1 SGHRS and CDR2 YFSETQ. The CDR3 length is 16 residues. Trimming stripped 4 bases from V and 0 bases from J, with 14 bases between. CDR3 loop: CASSIGPFLSGNTIYF. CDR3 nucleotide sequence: TGCGCCAGCAGCATCGGACCATTCCTCTCTGGAAACACCATATATTTT.

The CDR3 sequence: CASSRTGGDTGELFF. CDR3 DNA: TGTGCCAGCAGTCGGACAGGGGGGGACACCGGGGAGCTGTTTTTT. The rearrangement joins TRBV7-4 to TRBJ2-2, with 10 positions matching TRBD1. Looked up from germline, CDR1 is SGHVT and CDR2 is SQSDAQ. Trimming at V came to 6 bases and at J to 3 bases, leaving 4 bases not matched to a gene. The CDR3 has 15 amino acids.